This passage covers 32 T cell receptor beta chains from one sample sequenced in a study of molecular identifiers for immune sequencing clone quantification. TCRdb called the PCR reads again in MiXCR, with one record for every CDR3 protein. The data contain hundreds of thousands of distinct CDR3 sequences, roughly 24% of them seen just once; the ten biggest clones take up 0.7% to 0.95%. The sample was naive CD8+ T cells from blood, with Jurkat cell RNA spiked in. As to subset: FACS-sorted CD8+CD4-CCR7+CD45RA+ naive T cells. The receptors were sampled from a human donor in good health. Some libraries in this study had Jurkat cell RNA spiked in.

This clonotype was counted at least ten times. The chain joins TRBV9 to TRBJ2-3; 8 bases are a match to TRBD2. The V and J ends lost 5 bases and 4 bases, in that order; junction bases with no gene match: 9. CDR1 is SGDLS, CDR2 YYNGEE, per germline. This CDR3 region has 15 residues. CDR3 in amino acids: CASSPAGEGADTQYF. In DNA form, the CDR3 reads TGTGCCAGCAGTCCAGCGGGAGAAGGGGCAGATACGCAGTATTTT.

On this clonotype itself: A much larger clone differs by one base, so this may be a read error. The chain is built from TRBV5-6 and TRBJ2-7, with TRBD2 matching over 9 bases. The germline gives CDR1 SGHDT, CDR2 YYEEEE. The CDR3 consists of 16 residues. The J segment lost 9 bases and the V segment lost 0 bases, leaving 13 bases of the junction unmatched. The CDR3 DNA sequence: TGTGCCAGCAGCTTGGTGGTTAGCGGGAGTTCCGCCGTGCAGTACTTC. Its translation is CASSLVVSGSSAVQYF.

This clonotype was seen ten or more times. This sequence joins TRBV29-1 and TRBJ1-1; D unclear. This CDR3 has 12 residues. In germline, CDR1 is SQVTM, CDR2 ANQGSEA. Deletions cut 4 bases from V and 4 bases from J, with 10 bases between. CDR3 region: CSVVGLGTEAFF. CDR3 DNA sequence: TGCAGCGTTGTGGGGTTGGGCACTGAAGCTTTCTTT.

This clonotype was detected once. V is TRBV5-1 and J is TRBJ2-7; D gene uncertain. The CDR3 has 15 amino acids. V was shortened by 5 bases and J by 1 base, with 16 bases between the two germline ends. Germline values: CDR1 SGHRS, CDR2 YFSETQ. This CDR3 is CASSDGPTTSYEQYF. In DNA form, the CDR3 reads TGCGCCAGCAGTGATGGACCGACCACATCCTACGAGCAGTACTTC.

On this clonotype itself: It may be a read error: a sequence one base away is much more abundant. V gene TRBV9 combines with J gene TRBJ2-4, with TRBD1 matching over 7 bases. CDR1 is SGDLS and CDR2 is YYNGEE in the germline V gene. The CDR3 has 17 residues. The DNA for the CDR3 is TGTGCCAGCAGCACAACCGGGACAGATCTAGCCAAAAACGTTCAGTACTTC. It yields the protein CASSTTGTDLAKNVQYF.

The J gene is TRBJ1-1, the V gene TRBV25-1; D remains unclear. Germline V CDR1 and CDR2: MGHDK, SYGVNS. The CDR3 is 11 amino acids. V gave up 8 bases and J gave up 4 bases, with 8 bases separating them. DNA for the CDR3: TGTGCCAGCTTACATGGCACTGAAGCTTTCTTT. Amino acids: CASLHGTEAFF. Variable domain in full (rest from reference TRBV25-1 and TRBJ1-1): EADIYQTPRYLVIGTGKKITLECSQTMGHDKMYWYQQDPGMELHLIHYSYGVNSTEKGDLSSESTVSRIRTEHFPLTLESARPSHTSQYLCASLHGTEAFFGQGTRLTVV.

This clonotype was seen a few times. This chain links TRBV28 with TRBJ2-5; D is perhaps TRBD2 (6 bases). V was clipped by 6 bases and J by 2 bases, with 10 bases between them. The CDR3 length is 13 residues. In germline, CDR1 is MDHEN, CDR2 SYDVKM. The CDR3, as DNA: TGTGCCAGCAGACTAGCCCTTCAAGAGACCCAGTACTTC. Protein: CASRLALQETQYF.

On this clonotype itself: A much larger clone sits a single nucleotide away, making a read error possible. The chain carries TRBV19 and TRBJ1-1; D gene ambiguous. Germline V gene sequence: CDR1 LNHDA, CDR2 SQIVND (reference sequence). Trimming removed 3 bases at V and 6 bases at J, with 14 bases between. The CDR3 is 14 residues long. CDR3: CASSISPANAEAFF. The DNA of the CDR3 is TGTGCCAGTAGTATCTCTCCGGCCAACGCTGAAGCTTTCTTT.

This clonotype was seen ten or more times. CDR3 amino acids: CASSLGAGDQPQHF. Written as DNA, the CDR3 is TGTGCCAGCAGTCTAGGGGCAGGAGATCAGCCCCAGCATTTT. The chain joins TRBV6-5 to TRBJ1-5, with a tentative D call TRBD1 (5 bases). CDR1 is MNHEY and CDR2 is SVGAGI in the germline V gene. The CDR3 totals 14 residues. Trimming removed 5 bases from V and 5 bases from J, with 13 bases in between.

The DNA of the CDR3 is TGTGCCAGCAGCAAGGGACTAGGAAATGAGCAGTACTTC. Its translation: CASSKGLGNEQYF. This chain uses TRBV7-8 with TRBJ2-1, with 8 bases identical to TRBD2. The J call could be wrong; TRBJ2-7 is a better fit for the DNA end. Germline V lookup: CDR1 SGHVS, CDR2 FQNEAQ. The CDR3 totals 13 residues.

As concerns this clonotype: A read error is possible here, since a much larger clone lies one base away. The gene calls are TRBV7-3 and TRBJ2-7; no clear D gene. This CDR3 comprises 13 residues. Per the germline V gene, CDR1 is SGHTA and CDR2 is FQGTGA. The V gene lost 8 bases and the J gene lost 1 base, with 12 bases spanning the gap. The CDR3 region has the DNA TGTGCCAGCGGCGAAGGGTATTCCTACGAGCAGTACTTC. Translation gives CASGEGYSYEQYF.

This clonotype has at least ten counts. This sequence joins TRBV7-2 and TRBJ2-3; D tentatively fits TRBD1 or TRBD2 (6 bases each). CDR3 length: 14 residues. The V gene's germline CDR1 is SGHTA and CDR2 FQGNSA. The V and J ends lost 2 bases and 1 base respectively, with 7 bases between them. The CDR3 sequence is CASSLRGGTDTQYF. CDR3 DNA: TGTGCCAGCAGCTTAAGGGGGGGCACAGATACGCAGTATTTT.

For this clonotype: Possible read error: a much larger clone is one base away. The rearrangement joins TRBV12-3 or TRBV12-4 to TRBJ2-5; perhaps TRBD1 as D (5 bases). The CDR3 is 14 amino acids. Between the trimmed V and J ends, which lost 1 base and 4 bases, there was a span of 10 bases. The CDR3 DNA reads TGTGCCAGCAGTTTAGTTAGACAGCGAGAGACCCAGTACTTC. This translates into CASSLVRQRETQYF.

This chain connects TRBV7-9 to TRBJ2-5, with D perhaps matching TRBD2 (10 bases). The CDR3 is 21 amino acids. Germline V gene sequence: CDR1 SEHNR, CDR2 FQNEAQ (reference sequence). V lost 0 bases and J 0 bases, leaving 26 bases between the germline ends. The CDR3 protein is CASSLALIAGGQGFYQETQYF. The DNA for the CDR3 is TGTGCCAGCAGCTTAGCGCTAATAGCGGGAGGACAGGGGTTTTACCAAGAGACCCAGTACTTC.

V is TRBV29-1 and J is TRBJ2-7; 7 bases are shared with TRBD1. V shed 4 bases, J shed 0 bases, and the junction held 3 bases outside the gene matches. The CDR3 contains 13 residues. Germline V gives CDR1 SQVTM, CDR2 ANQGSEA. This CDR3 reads CSVARGYSYEQYF. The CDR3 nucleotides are TGCAGCGTTGCCAGGGGGTACTCCTACGAGCAGTACTTC.

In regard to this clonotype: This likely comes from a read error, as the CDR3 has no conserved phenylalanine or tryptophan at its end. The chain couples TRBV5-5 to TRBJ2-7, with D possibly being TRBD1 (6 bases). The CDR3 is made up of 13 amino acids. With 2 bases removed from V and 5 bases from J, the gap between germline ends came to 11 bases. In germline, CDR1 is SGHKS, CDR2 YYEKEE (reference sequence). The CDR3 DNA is TGTGCCAGCAGCTTCGGTGGGGGCGACGAGCAGTACTGC. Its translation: CASSFGGGDEQYC.

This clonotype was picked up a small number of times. CDR3 loop: CSARGGDRGLDSTDTQYF. The CDR3 coding sequence is TGCAGTGCTAGAGGGGGGGACAGGGGACTGGATAGCACAGATACGCAGTATTTT. J is TRBJ2-3 and V is TRBV20-1; 10 bases line up with TRBD1. This CDR3 has 18 residues. Germline CDR1 reads DFQATT; CDR2 reads SNEGSKA (reference sequence). V gave up 1 base and J gave up 0 bases; unmatched junction bases: 10.

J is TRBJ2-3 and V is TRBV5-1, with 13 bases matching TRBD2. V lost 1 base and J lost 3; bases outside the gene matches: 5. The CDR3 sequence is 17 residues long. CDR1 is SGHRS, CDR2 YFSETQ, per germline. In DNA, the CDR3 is TGCGCCAGCAGCTTGCGCCGGACTAGCGGGAGTACAGATACGCAGTATTTT. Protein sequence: CASSLRRTSGSTDTQYF.

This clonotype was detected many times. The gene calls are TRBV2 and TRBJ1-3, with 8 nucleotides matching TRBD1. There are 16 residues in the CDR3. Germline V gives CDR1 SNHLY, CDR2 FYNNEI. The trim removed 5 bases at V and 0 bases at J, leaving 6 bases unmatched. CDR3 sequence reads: CASSPTGASSGNTIYF. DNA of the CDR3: TGTGCCAGCAGTCCGACAGGGGCAAGCTCTGGAAACACCATATATTTT.

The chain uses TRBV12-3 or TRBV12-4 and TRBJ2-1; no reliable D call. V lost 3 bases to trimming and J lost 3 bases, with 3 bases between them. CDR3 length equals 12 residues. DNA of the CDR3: TGTGCCAGCAGTTTCAACTACAATGAGCAGTTCTTC. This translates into CASSFNYNEQFF.

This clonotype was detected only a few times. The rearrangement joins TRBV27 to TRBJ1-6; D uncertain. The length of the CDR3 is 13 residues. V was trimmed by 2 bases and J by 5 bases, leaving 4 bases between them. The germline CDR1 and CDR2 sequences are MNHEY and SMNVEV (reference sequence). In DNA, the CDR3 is TGTGCCAGCAGTTTAGGAAATAATTCACCCCTCCACTTT. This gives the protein CASSLGNNSPLHF.

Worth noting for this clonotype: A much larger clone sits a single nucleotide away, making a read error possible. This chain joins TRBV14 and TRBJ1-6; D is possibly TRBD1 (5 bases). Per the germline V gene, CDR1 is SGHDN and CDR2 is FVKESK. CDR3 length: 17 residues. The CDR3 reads CASSQDDGAGISSPLYF. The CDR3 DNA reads TGTGCCAGCAGCCAAGACGACGGGGCAGGGATTAGTTCACCCCTCTACTTT.

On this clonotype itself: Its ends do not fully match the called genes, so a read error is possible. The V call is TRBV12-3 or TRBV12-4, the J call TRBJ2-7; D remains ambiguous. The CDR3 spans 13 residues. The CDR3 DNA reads TGTGCCAGCAGCCTTGACTGGTCCTACGTGCAGTACTTC. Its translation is CASSLDWSYVQYF.

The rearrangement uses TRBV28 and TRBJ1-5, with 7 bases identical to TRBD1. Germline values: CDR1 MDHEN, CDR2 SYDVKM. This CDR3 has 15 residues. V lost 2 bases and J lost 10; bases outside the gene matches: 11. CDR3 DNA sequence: TGTGCCAGCAGTTTAACGACAGGGAAGTTTCATCCCCAGCATTTT. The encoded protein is CASSLTTGKFHPQHF.

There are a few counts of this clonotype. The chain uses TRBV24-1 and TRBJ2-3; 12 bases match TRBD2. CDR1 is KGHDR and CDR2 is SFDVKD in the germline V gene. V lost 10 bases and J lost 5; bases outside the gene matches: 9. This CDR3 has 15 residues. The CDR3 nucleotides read TGTGCCACTACGACTAGCGGGAGCGATGAAGATACGCAGTATTTT. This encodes CATTTSGSDEDTQYF.

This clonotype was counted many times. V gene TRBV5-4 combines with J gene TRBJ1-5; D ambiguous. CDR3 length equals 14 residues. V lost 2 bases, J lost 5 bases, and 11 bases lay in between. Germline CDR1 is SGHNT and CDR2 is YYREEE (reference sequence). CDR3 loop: CASSLDGDYQPQHF. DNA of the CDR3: TGTGCCAGCAGCTTAGACGGGGATTATCAGCCCCAGCATTTT.

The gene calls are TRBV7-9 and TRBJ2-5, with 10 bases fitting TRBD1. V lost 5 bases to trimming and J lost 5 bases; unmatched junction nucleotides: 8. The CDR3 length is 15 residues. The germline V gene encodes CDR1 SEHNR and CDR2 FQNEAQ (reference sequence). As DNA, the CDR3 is TGTGCCAGCAGCCCCAGGGGACAGGGGAAGGAGACCCAGTACTTC. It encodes CASSPRGQGKETQYF.

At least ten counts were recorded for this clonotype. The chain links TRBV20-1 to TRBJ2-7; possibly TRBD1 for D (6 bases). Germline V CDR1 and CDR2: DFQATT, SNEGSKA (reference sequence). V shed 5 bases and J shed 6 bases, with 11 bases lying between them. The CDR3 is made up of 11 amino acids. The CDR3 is CSALRGPEQYF. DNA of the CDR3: TGCAGTGCTCTCAGGGGACCCGAGCAGTACTTC.

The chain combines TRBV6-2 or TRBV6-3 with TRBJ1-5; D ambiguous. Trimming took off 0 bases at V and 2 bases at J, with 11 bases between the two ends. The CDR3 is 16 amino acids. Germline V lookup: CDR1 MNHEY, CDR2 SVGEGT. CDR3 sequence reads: CASSYSLRGGNQPQHF. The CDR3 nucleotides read TGTGCCAGCAGTTACTCGTTGCGGGGTGGCAATCAGCCCCAGCATTTT.

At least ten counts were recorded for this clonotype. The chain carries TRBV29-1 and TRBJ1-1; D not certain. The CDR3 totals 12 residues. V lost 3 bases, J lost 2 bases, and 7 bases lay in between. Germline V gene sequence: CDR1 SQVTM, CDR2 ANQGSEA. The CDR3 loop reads CSVETGNTEAFF. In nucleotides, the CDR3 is TGCAGCGTTGAGACGGGAAACACTGAAGCTTTCTTT. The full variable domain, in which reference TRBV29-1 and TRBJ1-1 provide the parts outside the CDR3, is SAVISQKPSRDICQRGTSLTIQCQVDSQVTMMFWYRQQPGQSLTLIATANQGSEATYESGFVIDKFPISRPNLTFSTLTVSNMSPEDSSIYLCSVETGNTEAFFGQGTRLTVV.

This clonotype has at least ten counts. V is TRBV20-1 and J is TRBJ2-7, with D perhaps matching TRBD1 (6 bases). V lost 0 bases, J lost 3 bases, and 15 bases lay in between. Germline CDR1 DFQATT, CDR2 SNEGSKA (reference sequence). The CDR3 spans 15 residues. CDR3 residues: CSARDRGKGVYEQYF. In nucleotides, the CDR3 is TGCAGTGCTAGAGATCGAGGAAAGGGGGTCTACGAGCAGTACTTC.

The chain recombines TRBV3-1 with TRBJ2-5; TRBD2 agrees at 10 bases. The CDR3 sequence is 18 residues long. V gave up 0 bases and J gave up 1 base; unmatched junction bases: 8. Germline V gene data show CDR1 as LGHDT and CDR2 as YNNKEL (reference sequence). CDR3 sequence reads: CASSQDLAGVLGQETQYF. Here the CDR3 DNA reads TGTGCCAGCAGCCAAGATCTAGCGGGAGTTTTAGGCCAAGAGACCCAGTACTTC.